This T cell receptor (beta chain) was obtained from a study of blood T cells in healthy people across ages. Comment on this clonotype: No antigen is known for it.

Study-level results: Those diversity estimates obtained from one million T cells were thought to be underestimates.

Primed by a sample-barcoded 5' primer and a J-beta primer mix, a second PCR proceeded for roughly 6 to 12 cycles. TCRdb independently ran MiXCR on the 5' RACE reads; one entry per CDR3 protein. There are about a million distinct CDR3 sequences in the sample; roughly 51% occur only once, and roughly 23% lies in the top ten. The study drew donors from healthy Caucasian individuals in Russia aged about 6 to 100. The CDR3 is 12 residues long. Trimming cost V 6 bases and J 4 bases, with 7 bases left between them. The genes are TRBV12-3 or TRBV12-4 and TRBJ1-5; D uncertain. The receptor's source is a woman in her sixties or seventies in good health. The sample taken for sequencing was blood. In DNA form, the CDR3 reads TGTGCCAGCAGGCAGGTGAATCAGCCCCAGCATTTT. It encodes CASRQVNQPQHF.